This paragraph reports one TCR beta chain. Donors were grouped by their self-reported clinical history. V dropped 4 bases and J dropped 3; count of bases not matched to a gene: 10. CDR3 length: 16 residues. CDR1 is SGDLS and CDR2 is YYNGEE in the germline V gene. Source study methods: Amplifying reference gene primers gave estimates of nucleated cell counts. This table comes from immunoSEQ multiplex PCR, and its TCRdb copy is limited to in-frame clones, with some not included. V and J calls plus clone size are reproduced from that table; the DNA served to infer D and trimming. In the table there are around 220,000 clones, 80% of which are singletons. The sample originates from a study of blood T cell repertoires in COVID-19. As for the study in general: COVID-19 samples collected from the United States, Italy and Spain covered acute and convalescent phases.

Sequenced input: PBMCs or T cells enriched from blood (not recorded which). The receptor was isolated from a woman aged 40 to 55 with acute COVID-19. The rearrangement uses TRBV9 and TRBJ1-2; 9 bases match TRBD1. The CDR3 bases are TGTGCCAGCAGCCCGAACAGGGACAGGGCCGACTATGGCTACACCTTC. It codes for CASSPNRDRADYGYTF.